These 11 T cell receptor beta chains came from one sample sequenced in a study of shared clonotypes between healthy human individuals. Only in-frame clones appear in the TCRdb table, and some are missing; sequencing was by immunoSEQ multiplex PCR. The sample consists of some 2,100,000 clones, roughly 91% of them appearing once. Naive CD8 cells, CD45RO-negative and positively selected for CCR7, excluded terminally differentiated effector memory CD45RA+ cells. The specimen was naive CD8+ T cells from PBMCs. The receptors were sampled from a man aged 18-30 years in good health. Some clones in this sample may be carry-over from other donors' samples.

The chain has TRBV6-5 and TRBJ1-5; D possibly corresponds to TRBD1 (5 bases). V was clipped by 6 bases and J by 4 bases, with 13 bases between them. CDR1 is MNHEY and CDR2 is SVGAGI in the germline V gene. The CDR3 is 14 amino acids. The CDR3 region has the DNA TGTGCCAGCAGAAGCCCCGGGGGAAATCAGCCCCAGCATTTT. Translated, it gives CASRSPGGNQPQHF.

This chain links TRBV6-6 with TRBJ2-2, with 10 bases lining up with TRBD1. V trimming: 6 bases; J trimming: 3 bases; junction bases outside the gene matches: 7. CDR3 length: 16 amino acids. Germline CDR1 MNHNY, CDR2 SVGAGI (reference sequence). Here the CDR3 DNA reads TGTGCCAGCAGCTCGACAGGGGGCTATCACACCGGGGAGCTGTTTTTT. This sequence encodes CASSSTGGYHTGELFF.

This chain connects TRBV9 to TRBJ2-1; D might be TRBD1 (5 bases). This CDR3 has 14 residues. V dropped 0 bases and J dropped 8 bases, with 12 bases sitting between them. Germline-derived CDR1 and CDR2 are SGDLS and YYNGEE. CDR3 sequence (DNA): TGTGCCAGCAGCGTAGTGTCAGGGTGGGATGAGCAGTTCTTC. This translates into CASSVVSGWDEQFF. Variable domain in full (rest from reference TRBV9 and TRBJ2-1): DSGVTQTPKHLITATGQRVTLRCSPRSGDLSVYWYQQSLDQGLQFLIQYYNGEERAKGNILERFSAQQFPDLHSELNLSSLELGDSALYFCASSVVSGWDEQFFGPGTRLTVL.

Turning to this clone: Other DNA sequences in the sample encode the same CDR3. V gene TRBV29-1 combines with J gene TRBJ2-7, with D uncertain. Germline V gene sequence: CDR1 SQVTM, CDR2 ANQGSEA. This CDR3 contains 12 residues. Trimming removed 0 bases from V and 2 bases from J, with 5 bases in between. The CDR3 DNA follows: TGCAGCGTTGAAGACAGAACCTACGAGCAGTACTTC. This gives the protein CSVEDRTYEQYF.

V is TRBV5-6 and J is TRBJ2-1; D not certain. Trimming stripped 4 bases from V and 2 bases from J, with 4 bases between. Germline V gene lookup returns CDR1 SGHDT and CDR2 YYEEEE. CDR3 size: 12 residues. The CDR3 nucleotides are TGTGCCAGCAGCACCACCTACAATGAGCAGTTCTTC. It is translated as CASSTTYNEQFF.

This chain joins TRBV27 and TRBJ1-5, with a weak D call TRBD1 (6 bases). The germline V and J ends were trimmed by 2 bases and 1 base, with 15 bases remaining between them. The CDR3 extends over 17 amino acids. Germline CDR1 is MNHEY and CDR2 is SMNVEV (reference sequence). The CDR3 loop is CASSLGGGGGSNQPQHF. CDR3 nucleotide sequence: TGTGCCAGCAGTTTAGGCGGTGGAGGGGGAAGCAATCAGCCCCAGCATTTT.

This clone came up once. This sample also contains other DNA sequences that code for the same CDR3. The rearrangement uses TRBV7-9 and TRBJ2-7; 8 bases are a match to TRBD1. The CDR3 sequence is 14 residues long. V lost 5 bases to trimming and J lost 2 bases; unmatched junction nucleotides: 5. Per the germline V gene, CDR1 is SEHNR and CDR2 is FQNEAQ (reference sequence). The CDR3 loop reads CASSHGQGPYEQYF. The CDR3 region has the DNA TGTGCCAGCAGCCACGGACAGGGCCCCTACGAGCAGTACTTC.

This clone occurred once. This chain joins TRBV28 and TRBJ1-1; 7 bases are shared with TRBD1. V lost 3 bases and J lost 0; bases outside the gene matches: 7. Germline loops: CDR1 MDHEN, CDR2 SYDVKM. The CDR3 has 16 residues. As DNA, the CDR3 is TGTGCCAGCAGTTTTCGGGGCAGGGGGATGAACACTGAAGCTTTCTTT. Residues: CASSFRGRGMNTEAFF.

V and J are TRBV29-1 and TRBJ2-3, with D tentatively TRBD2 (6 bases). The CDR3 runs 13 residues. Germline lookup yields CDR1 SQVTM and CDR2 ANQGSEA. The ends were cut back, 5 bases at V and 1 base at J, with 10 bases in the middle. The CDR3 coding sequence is TGCAGCGTTACCGGGAGTGGCACAGATACGCAGTATTTT. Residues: CSVTGSGTDTQYF.

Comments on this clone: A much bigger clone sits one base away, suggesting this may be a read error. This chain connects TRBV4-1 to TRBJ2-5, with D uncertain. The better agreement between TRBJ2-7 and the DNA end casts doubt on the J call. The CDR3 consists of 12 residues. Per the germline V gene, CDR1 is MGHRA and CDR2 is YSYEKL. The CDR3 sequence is CASSPPSYEQYF. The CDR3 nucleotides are TGCGCCAGCAGCCCCCCCTCCTACGAGCAGTACTTC.

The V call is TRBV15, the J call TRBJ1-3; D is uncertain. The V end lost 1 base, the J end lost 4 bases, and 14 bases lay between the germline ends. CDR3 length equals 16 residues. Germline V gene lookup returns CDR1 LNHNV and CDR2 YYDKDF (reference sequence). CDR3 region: CATSRGGEGLGNTIYF. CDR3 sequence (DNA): TGTGCCACCAGCAGAGGTGGCGAAGGTTTGGGAAACACCATATATTTT.